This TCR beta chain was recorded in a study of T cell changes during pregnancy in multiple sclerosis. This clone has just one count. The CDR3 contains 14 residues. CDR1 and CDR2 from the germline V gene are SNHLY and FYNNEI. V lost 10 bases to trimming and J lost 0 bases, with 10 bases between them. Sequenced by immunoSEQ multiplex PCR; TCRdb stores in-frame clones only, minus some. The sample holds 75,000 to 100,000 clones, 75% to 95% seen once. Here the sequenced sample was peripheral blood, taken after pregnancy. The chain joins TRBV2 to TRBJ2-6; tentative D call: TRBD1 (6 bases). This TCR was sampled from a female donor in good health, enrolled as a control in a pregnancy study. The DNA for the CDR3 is TGTGCCAAGATGGACAGCTCTGGGGCCAACGTCCTGACTTTC. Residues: CAKMDSSGANVLTF.